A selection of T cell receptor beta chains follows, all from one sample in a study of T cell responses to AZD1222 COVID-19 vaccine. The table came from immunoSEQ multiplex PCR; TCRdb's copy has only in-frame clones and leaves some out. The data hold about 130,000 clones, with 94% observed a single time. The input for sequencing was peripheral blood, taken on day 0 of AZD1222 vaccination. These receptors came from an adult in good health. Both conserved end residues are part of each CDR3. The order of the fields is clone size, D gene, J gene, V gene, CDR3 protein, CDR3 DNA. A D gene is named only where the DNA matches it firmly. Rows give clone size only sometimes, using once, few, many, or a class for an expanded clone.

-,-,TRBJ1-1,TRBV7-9,CASRGLLVRQNTEAFF,TGTGCCAGCAGAGGACTTTTGGTACGGCAGAACACTGAAGCTTTCTTT
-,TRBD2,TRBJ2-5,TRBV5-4,CASSSGLAGYQETQYF,TGTGCCAGCAGCTCTGGACTAGCGGGTTACCAAGAGACCCAGTACTTC
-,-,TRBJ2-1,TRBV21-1,CATLTRGRGGENEQFF,TGTGCCACCCTCACCCGGGGCAGGGGTGGCGAAAATGAGCAGTTCTTC
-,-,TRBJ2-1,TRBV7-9,CASILIDEQFF,TGTGCCAGCATCCTCATCGATGAGCAGTTCTTC
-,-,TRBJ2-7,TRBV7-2,CASSPRTVAYEQYF,TGTGCCAGCAGCCCCCGGACGGTAGCCTACGAGCAGTACTTC
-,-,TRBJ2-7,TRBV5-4,CASSLGEYGSYEQYF,TGTGCCAGCAGCCTGGGGGAGTACGGTTCCTACGAGCAGTACTTC
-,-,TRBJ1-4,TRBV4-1,CASSPTGFGEKLFF,TGCGCCAGCAGCCCTACGGGGTTTGGTGAAAAACTGTTTTTT
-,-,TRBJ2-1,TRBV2,CASSGYSENEQFF,TGTGCCAGCAGTGGTTACTCCGAGAATGAGCAGTTCTTC
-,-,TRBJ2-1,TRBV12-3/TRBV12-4,CASSLPWPGLQFF,TGTGCCAGCAGTTTACCCTGGCCGGGACTGCAGTTCTTC
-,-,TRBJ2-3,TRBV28,CASSLNTDTQYF,TGTGCCAGCAGTTTAAACACAGATACGCAGTATTTT
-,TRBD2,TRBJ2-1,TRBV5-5,CASSSEVAGGPAYNEQFF,TGTGCCAGCAGCTCGGAGGTAGCGGGAGGGCCGGCCTACAATGAGCAGTTCTTC
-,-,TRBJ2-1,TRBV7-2,CASSLVYGSAYNEQFF,TGTGCCAGCAGCTTAGTTTACGGGAGCGCCTACAATGAGCAGTTCTTC
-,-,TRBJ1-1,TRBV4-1,CASSQSGRGKLNTEAFF,TGCGCCAGCAGCCAATCCGGAAGGGGGAAGTTGAACACTGAAGCTTTCTTT
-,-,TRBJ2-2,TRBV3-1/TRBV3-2,CASSQERQTGELFF,TGTGCCAGCAGCCAAGAGCGGCAGACCGGGGAGCTGTTTTTT
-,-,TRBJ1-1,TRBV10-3,CAIRQTSEAFF,TGTGCCATCAGACAGACTAGTGAAGCTTTCTTT
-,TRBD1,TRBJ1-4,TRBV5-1,CASSLEGGLEKLFF,TGCGCCAGCAGCTTGGAAGGGGGCCTTGAAAAACTGTTTTTT
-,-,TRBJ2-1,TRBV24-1,CATSRQGIDEQFF,TGTGCCACCAGTAGGCAGGGGATCGATGAGCAGTTCTTC
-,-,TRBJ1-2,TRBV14,CASSQPSNYGYTF,TGTGCCAGCAGCCAACCATCAAACTATGGCTACACCTTC
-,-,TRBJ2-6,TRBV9,CASSPRSGANVLTF,TGTGCCAGCAGCCCTCGGTCTGGGGCCAACGTCCTGACTTTC
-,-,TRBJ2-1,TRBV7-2,CASSFSASEKYNEQFF,TGTGCCAGCAGCTTTTCTGCTAGCGAGAAGTACAATGAGCAGTTCTTC
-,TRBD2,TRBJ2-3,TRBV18,CASSPYSGAQDTQYF,TGTGCCAGCTCACCGTATAGCGGGGCCCAAGATACGCAGTATTTT
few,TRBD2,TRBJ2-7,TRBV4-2,CASSQGASGDSSYEQYF,TGTGCCAGCAGCCAAGGGGCTAGCGGGGATAGCTCCTACGAGCAGTACTTC
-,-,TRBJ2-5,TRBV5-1,CASSLGGRQETQYF,TGCGCCAGCAGCTTGGGCGGCAGGCAAGAGACCCAGTACTTC
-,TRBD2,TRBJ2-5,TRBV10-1,CASSQRESWETQYF,TGCGCCAGCAGTCAGCGGGAGAGTTGGGAGACCCAGTACTTC
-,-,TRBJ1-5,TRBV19,CASSMSGPGNQPQHF,TGTGCCAGTAGTATGAGTGGACCCGGCAATCAGCCCCAGCATTTT
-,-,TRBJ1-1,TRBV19,CASSGLGVQGNTEAFF,TGTGCCAGTAGCGGTTTGGGGGTGCAAGGGAACACTGAAGCTTTCTTT
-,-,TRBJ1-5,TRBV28,CASSPSKLYQPQHF,TGTGCCAGCAGTCCCTCTAAGCTCTATCAGCCCCAGCATTTT
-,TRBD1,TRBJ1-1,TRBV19,CASALGQGHTEAFF,TGTGCCAGTGCACTAGGACAGGGGCACACTGAAGCTTTCTTT
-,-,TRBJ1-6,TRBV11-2,CASSFISRGLENSPLHF,TGTGCCAGCAGCTTCATCTCCAGGGGTCTTGAAAATTCACCCCTCCACTTT
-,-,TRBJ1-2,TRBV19,CASTASGFYGYTF,TGTGCCAGTACAGCGAGCGGGTTCTATGGCTACACCTTC
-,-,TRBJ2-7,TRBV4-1,CASSQEGASPYEQYF,TGCGCCAGCAGCCAAGAAGGGGCTAGTCCCTACGAGCAGTACTTC
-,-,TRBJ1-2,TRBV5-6,CASSLSGFNYGYTF,TGTGCCAGCAGCTTATCGGGCTTTAACTATGGCTACACCTTC
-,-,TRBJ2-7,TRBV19,CASSTLRPSYEQYF,TGTGCCAGTAGTACCCTCAGGCCCTCCTACGAGCAGTACTTC
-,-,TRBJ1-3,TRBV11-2,CASSLAESNTIYF,TGTGCCAGCAGCTTAGCCGAAAGCAACACCATATATTTT
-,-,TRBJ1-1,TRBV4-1,CASSHPPQNTEAFF,TGCGCCAGCAGCCATCCTCCCCAAAACACTGAAGCTTTCTTT
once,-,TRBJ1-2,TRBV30,CAWSSPGYGYTF,TGTGCCTGGAGTTCTCCCGGCTATGGCTACACCTTC
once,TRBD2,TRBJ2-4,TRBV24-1,CATSPWASGGLAKNIQYF,TGTGCCACCAGCCCATGGGCTAGCGGGGGGCTAGCCAAAAACATTCAGTACTTC
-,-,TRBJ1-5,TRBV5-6,CASSFWGADSNQPQHF,TGTGCCAGCAGCTTCTGGGGGGCAGATAGCAATCAGCCCCAGCATTTT
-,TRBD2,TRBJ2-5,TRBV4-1,CASSQSTSGYQETQYF,TGCGCCAGCAGCCAATCGACTAGCGGGTACCAAGAGACCCAGTACTTC
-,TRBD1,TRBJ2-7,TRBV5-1,CASRGQGAGAYEQYF,TGCGCCAGCAGGGGACAGGGGGCTGGAGCCTACGAGCAGTACTTC
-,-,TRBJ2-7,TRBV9,CASSPRGQRGLSSGYEQYF,TGTGCCAGCAGCCCCCGGGGTCAGCGAGGACTCTCCTCGGGCTACGAGCAGTACTTC
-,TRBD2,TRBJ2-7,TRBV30,CAWSVGGAYEQYF,TGTGCCTGGAGTGTGGGGGGGGCCTACGAGCAGTACTTC
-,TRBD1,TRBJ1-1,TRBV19,CASNILQGAFTEAFF,TGTGCCAGTAACATACTCCAGGGGGCGTTCACTGAAGCTTTCTTT
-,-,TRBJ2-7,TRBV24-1,CATPRFMEQYF,TGTGCCACTCCGAGGTTCATGGAGCAGTACTTC
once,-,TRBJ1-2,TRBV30,CAWSVGEASGYTF,TGTGCCTGGAGTGTAGGGGAGGCAAGTGGCTACACCTTC
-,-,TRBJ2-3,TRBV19,CASSIGGDTQYF,TGTGCCAGTAGTATAGGTGGAGATACGCAGTATTTT
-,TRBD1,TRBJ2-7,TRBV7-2,CASSADRGIIDEQYF,TGTGCCAGCAGCGCAGACAGGGGGATCATCGACGAGCAGTACTTC
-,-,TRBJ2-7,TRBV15,CATSTGGADYEQYF,TGTGCCACCAGCACGGGCGGGGCCGACTACGAGCAGTACTTC
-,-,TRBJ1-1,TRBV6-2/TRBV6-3,CASSYSWGTQAFF,TGTGCCAGCAGTTACTCTTGGGGCACTCAAGCTTTCTTT
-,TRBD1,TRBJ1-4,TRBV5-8,CASGRFGQGQNEKLFF,TGTGCCAGCGGTCGGTTCGGACAGGGACAAAATGAAAAACTGTTTTTT
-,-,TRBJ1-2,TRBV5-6,CASSLDRIYGYTF,TGTGCCAGCAGCCTAGACAGGATCTATGGCTACACCTTC